This TCR beta chain was documented in a study of blood T cell repertoires in COVID-19. The CDR3 has 15 residues. Sequencing used immunoSEQ multiplex PCR; TCRdb keeps in-frame clones, though not all of them. This sample yields 95,000 to 150,000 clones, of which roughly 80% are seen a single time; about 6% belongs to the top ten. The genes are TRBV21-1 and TRBJ1-1. TRBV21-1 is marked as a pseudogene. The sample taken for sequencing was peripheral blood. This receptor was obtained from a man at least 80 years old with COVID-19, enrolled during active disease. The CDR3 reads CASSKEARRDTEAFF. Here the CDR3 DNA reads TGTGCCAGCAGCAAAGAGGCCAGGCGGGACACTGAAGCTTTCTTT.